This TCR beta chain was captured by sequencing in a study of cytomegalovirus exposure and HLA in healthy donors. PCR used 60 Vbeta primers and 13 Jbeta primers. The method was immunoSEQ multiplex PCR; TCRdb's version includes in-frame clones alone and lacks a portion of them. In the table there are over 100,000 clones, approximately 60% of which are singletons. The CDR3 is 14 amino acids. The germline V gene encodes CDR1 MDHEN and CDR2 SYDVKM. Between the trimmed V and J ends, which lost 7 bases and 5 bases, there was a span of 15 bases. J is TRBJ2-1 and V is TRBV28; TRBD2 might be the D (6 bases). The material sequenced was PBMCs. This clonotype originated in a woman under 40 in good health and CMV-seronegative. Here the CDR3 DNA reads TGTGCCAGCATTCTTACAGGAGGGGACAATGAGCAGTTCTTC. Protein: CASILTGGDNEQFF. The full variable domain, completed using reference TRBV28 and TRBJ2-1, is DVKVTQSSRYLVKRTGEKVFLECVQDMDHENMFWYRQDPGLGLRLIYFSYDVKMKEKGDIPEGYSVSREKKERFSLILESASTNQTSMYLCASILTGGDNEQFFGPGTRLTVL.